This T cell receptor (beta chain) stems from a study of blood T cell repertoires in COVID-19. Measured with immunoSEQ multiplex PCR; TCRdb has only the in-frame clones, and not every one. Among 85,000 to 90,000 clones listed, around 93% were seen once. The germline V gene encodes CDR1 MDHEN and CDR2 SYDVKM. This CDR3 is built from 12 residues. V was pared by 9 bases and J by 2 bases, with 3 bases of the junction left unmatched. The V and J genes are TRBV28 and TRBJ2-7; 8 bases are shared with TRBD1. Sequenced: peripheral blood. The TCR comes from a human donor with active COVID-19. The donor label of this sample is uncertain. The CDR3 sequence: CASKTGAYEQYF. The CDR3 bases are TGTGCCAGTAAGACAGGGGCCTACGAGCAGTACTTC.